The clone carrying this TCR beta chain was observed a few times. The antigen remains unidentified. The data were taken from a study of CD8 T cells in ankylosing spondylitis. TCRdb re-derived calls from the 5' RACE reads in MiXCR, one entry per CDR3 protein. The data contain about 210,000 distinct CDR3 sequences, 5.5% to 7.5% of them seen just once; the ten biggest clones take up 14%. V lost 3 bases to trimming and J lost 4 bases, with 13 bases between them. The CDR3 is made up of 14 amino acids. Per germline, CDR1 SGHAT and CDR2 FQNNGV. Study-wide results and limits: Made up of roughly 8 highly homologous variants, a TCR beta motif appeared characteristic of ankylosing spondylitis blood.

The specimen was blood, either unsorted or a sorted T cell fraction (not recorded which). The sequence derives from a male donor with ankylosing spondylitis. The V and J genes are TRBV11-2 and TRBJ2-7, with unresolved D. CDR3 nucleotides: TGTGCCAGCAGCTTGACTCTTTATGGGTACGAGCAGTACTTC. Translating it yields CASSLTLYGYEQYF.